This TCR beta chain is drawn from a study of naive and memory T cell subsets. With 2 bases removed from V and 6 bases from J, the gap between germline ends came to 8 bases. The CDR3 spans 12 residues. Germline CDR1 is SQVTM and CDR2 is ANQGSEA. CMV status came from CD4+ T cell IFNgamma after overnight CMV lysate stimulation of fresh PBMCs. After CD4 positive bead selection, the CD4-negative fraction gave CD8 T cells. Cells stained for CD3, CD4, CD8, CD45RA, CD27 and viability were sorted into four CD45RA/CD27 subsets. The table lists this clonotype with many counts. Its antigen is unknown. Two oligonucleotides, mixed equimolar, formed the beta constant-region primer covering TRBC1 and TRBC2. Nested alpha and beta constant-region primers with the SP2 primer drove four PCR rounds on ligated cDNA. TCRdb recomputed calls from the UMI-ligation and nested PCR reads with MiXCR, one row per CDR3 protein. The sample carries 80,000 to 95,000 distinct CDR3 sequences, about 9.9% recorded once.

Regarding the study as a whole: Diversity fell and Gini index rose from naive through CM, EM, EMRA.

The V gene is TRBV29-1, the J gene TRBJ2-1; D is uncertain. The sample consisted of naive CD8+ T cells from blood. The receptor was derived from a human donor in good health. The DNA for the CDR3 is TGCAGCGTTGAACTAGATCCCAATGAGCAGTTCTTC. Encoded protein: CSVELDPNEQFF.